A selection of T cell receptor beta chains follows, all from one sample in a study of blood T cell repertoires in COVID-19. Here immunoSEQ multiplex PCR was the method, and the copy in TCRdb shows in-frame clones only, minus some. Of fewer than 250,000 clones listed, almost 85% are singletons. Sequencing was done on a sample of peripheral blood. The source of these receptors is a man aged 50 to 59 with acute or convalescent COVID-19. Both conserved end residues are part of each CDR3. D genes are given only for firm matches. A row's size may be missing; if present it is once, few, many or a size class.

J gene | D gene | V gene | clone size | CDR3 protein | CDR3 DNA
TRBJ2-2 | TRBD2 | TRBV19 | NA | CASSPQSGRGTGELFF | TGTGCCAGTAGTCCCCAGAGCGGGAGAGGGACCGGGGAGCTGTTTTTT
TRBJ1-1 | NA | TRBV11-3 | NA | CASSQKGRGAFF | TGTGCCAGCAGCCAGAAGGGGCGAGGAGCTTTCTTT
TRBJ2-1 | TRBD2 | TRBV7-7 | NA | CASSLGLAGYEQFF | TGTGCTAGCAGCTTAGGACTAGCGGGGTATGAGCAGTTCTTC
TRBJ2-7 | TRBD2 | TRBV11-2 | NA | CASSLSGSYEQYF | TGTGCCAGCAGCTTAAGCGGGAGCTACGAGCAGTACTTC
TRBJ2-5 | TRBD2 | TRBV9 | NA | CASSVGTSGSTGETQYF | TGTGCCAGCAGCGTAGGGACTAGCGGGAGTACCGGAGAGACCCAGTACTTC
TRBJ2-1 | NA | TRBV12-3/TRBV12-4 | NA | CASGAGGEQFF | TGTGCCAGCGGTGCCGGCGGTGAGCAGTTCTTC
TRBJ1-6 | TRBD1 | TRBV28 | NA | CASSLTGGRSPLHF | TGTGCCAGCAGTCTGACAGGGGGCCGGTCACCCCTCCACTTT
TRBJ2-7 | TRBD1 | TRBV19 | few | CASSIGTGGSYEQYF | TGTGCCAGTAGTATTGGGACAGGGGGGTCCTACGAGCAGTACTTC
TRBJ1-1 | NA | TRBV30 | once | CACTGGSYTEAFF | TGTGCCTGCACGGGGGGTTCGTACACTGAAGCTTTCTTT
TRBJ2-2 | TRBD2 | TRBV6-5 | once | CASGAGVSTGELFF | TGTGCCAGCGGAGCGGGAGTTAGCACCGGGGAGCTGTTTTTT
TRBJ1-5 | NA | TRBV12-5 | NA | CASGLGSRDAQPQHF | TGTGCTAGTGGTTTGGGCAGCCGGGATGCACAGCCCCAGCATTTT
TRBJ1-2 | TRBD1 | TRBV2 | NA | CASKGRGPVNYGYTF | TGTGCCAGCAAGGGCAGGGGGCCTGTCAACTATGGCTACACCTTC
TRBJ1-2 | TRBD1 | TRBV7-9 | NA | CASSSIQGAGYTF | TGTGCCAGCAGCTCAATACAGGGGGCGGGCTACACCTTC
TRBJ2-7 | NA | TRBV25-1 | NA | CASSEEVGSSYEQYF | TGTGCCAGCAGTGAAGAGGTCGGGAGCTCCTACGAGCAGTACTTC
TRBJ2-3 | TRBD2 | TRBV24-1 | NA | CATSEAVGLAGVTDTQYF | TGTGCCACCAGTGAAGCCGTCGGGCTAGCGGGAGTGACAGATACGCAGTATTTT
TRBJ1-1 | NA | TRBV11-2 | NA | CASTLGGAMNTEAFF | TGTGCCAGCACCCTGGGGGGGGCAATGAACACTGAAGCTTTCTTT
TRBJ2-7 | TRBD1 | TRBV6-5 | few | CASSPGQGSYEQYF | TGTGCCAGCAGTCCGGGACAGGGGTCCTACGAGCAGTACTTC
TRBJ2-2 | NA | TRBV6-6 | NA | CASSYGPTGELFF | TGTGCCAGCAGTTACGGGCCGACCGGGGAGCTGTTTTTT
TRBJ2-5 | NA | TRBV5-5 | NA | CASSLPGSETQYF | TGTGCCAGCAGCTTACCGGGATCCGAGACCCAGTACTTC
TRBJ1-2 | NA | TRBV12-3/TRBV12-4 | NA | CASSLAGYGYTF | TGTGCCAGCAGTTTAGCCGGCTATGGCTACACCTTC
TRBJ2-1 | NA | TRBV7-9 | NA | CASSLTLGSDNEQFF | TGTGCCAGCAGCTTAACCCTGGGGAGCGACAATGAGCAGTTCTTC
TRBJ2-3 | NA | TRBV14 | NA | CASSQESGDTQYF | TGTGCCAGCAGCCAAGAATCGGGAGATACGCAGTATTTT
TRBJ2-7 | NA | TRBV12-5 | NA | CASGRLGGNEQYF | TGTGCTAGTGGACGACTCGGGGGTAACGAGCAGTACTTC
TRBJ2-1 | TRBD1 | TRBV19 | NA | CASSSPGTGVNEQFF | TGTGCCAGTAGTAGTCCCGGGACAGGGGTCAATGAGCAGTTCTTC
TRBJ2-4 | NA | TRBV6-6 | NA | CASSTSIRQALWYF | TGTGCCAGCAGTACTTCTATTCGACAGGCACTATGGTACTTC
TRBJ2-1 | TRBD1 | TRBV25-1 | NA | CASSSDRGLNEQFF | TGTGCCAGCAGTTCGGACAGGGGGCTTAATGAGCAGTTCTTC
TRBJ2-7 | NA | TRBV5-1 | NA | CASSLDGASYEQYF | TGCGCCAGCAGCTTGGATGGGGCCTCCTACGAGCAGTACTTC
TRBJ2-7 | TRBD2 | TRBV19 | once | CASAAGLGLHYEQYF | TGTGCCAGCGCGGCAGGACTAGGGCTCCACTACGAGCAGTACTTC
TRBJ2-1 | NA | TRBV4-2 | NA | CASSRTEDPYNEQFF | TGTGCCAGCAGCCGGACGGAGGATCCCTACAATGAGCAGTTCTTC
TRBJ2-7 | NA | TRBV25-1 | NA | CASSAPHTRRDEQYF | TGTGCCAGCAGTGCCCCCCACACGAGGAGGGACGAGCAGTACTTC
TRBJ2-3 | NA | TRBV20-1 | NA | CSASEVAGGFTDTQYF | TGCAGTGCTAGTGAGGTGGCAGGGGGGTTCACAGATACGCAGTATTTT
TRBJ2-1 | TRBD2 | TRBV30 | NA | CAWSVGLAGGKGNEQFF | TGTGCCTGGAGTGTGGGACTAGCGGGTGGAAAGGGTAATGAGCAGTTCTTC
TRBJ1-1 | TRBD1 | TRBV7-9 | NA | CASSSWDRNTEAFF | TGTGCCAGCAGCTCGTGGGACAGGAACACTGAAGCTTTCTTT
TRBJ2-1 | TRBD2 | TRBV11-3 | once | CASSLGLAGEQFF | TGTGCCAGCAGCCTGGGACTAGCTGGCGAGCAGTTCTTC
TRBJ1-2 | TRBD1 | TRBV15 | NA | CATSRVETGALGYTF | TGTGCCACCAGCAGAGTGGAAACAGGGGCGCTTGGCTACACCTTC
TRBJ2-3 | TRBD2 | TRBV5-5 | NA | CASSLELAETTDTQYF | TGTGCCAGCAGCTTGGAACTAGCGGAGACCACAGATACGCAGTATTTT
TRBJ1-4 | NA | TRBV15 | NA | CATSRVKGVANEKLFF | TGTGCCACCAGCAGAGTTAAGGGAGTGGCTAATGAAAAACTGTTTTTT
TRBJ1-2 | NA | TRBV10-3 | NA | CAISEGGGGYGYTF | TGTGCCATCAGTGAGGGCGGGGGTGGCTATGGCTACACCTTC
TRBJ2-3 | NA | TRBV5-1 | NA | CASSFTGGTQYF | TGCGCCAGCAGCTTTACTGGGGGCACGCAGTATTTT
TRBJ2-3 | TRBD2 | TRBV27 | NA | CASRLAGETDTQYF | TGTGCCAGCAGATTAGCGGGGGAGACAGATACGCAGTATTTT
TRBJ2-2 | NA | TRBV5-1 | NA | CASSLKQERAGELFF | TGCGCCAGCAGCTTAAAACAGGAAAGGGCCGGGGAGCTGTTTTTT
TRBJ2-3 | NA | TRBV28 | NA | CASSQAADTQYF | TGTGCCAGCAGTCAAGCGGCAGATACGCAGTATTTT
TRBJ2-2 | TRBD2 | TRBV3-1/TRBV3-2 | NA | CASSQTSGDVGELFF | TGTGCCAGCAGCCAGACTAGCGGGGATGTCGGGGAGCTGTTTTTT
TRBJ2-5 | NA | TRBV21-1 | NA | CASTWDRETQYF | TGTGCCAGCACCTGGGACAGAGAGACCCAGTACTTC